These T cell receptor beta chains were read from a single sample in a study of T cell repertoires in cytomegalovirus infection. No antigens are known for them. TCRdb passed the reads through MiXCR, listing each CDR3 protein once. The sample shows about 130,000 distinct CDR3 sequences, 24% of them seen only once. Sequencing was carried out using PBMCs, sequenced either directly or after in vitro stimulation (not recorded which). The receptors stem from a human donor in good health (CMV status not recorded). Some clones in this sample may be carry-over from other donors' samples. The CDR3 runs from the conserved cysteine through the conserved F or W. Each record gives: J gene, V gene, clone size, D gene, CDR3 protein, CDR3 DNA. D genes are given only for firm matches. Rows may omit the clone size; those that give it use once, few, many or a size class.

J: TRBJ1-1
V: TRBV28
size: many
D: NA
CDR3: CASSLYIVRTEAFF
DNA: TGTGCCAGCAGTTTGTACATAGTTAGGACTGAAGCTTTCTTT

J: TRBJ1-2
V: TRBV4-3
size: few
D: TRBD1
CDR3: CASSQETGAAVWGYTF
DNA: TGCGCCAGCAGCCAAGAAACAGGGGCGGCGGTTTGGGGCTACACCTTC

J: TRBJ2-7
V: TRBV14
size: NA
D: TRBD2
CDR3: CASSQYGSGTLFDEQYF
DNA: TGTGCCAGCAGCCAATACGGTAGCGGGACTTTATTTGACGAGCAGTACTTC

J: TRBJ2-7
V: TRBV6-2/TRBV6-3
size: NA
D: TRBD1
CDR3: CASRTGQERSPASEQYF
DNA: TGTGCCAGCAGAACGGGACAGGAAAGGAGCCCAGCAAGCGAGCAGTACTTC

J: TRBJ1-5
V: TRBV7-4
size: NA
D: TRBD1
CDR3: CASSLALGTAGNQPQHF
DNA: TGTGCCAGCAGCTTAGCGCTAGGGACAGCAGGCAATCAGCCCCAGCATTTT

J: TRBJ2-7
V: TRBV7-2
size: many
D: NA
CDR3: CASSPQGEQYF
DNA: TGTGCCAGCAGCCCCCAAGGCGAGCAGTACTTC

J: TRBJ2-2
V: TRBV11-2
size: NA
D: NA
CDR3: CASSLGRAGTGELFF
DNA: TGTGCCAGCAGCTTGGGAAGGGCCGGCACCGGGGAGCTGTTTTTT

J: TRBJ2-5
V: TRBV7-2
size: few
D: TRBD2
CDR3: CASSLGSGSFQETQYF
DNA: TGTGCCAGCAGCTTGGGTAGCGGGAGTTTCCAAGAGACCCAGTACTTC

J: TRBJ2-3
V: TRBV6-1
size: many
D: TRBD2
CDR3: CASSARLAGGLNTQYF
DNA: TGTGCCAGCAGTGCCCGACTAGCGGGAGGTTTAAATACGCAGTATTTT

J: TRBJ2-5
V: TRBV10-1
size: NA
D: TRBD2
CDR3: CASSTGLAGERETQYF
DNA: TGCGCCAGCAGTACCGGACTAGCGGGAGAACGGGAGACCCAGTACTTC

J: TRBJ2-4
V: TRBV5-4
size: NA
D: NA
CDR3: CASSRQDNYKNIQYF
DNA: TGTGCCAGCAGCCGACAGGATAATTACAAAAACATTCAGTACTTC

J: TRBJ2-1
V: TRBV7-9
size: NA
D: NA
CDR3: CASSMRRGILADPPSEQFF
DNA: TGTGCCAGCAGCATGAGAAGAGGGATCCTCGCCGACCCCCCAAGTGAGCAGTTCTTC

J: TRBJ2-7
V: TRBV12-3/TRBV12-4
size: many
D: TRBD2
CDR3: CASSLWLAGGEQYF
DNA: TGTGCCAGCAGTTTATGGCTAGCGGGCGGGGAGCAGTACTTC

J: TRBJ1-3
V: TRBV6-2/TRBV6-3
size: NA
D: NA
CDR3: CASSFGTGNTIYF
DNA: TGTGCCAGCAGTTTCGGGACTGGAAACACCATATATTTT

J: TRBJ2-4
V: TRBV28
size: many
D: NA
CDR3: CASSLTGGAAKNIQYF
DNA: TGTGCCAGCAGTTTAACGGGGGGCGCGGCCAAAAACATTCAGTACTTC

J: TRBJ2-1
V: TRBV19
size: NA
D: NA
CDR3: CASSRWTDVDEQFF
DNA: TGTGCCAGTAGTCGTTGGACGGACGTCGATGAGCAGTTCTTC

J: TRBJ2-6
V: TRBV27
size: NA
D: TRBD1
CDR3: CASSPRPRTGDFSGANVLTF
DNA: TGTGCCAGCAGTCCACGGCCGCGGACAGGAGACTTCTCTGGGGCCAACGTCCTGACTTTC

J: TRBJ1-2
V: TRBV4-1
size: NA
D: NA
CDR3: CASSHATSGTLIGYTF
DNA: TGCGCCAGCAGCCATGCCACTTCCGGGACACTAATCGGCTACACCTTC

J: TRBJ2-3
V: TRBV10-3
size: few
D: NA
CDR3: CAIRVGPSTDTQYF
DNA: TGTGCCATCAGGGTCGGGCCTAGCACAGATACGCAGTATTTT

J: TRBJ2-5
V: TRBV6-1
size: NA
D: TRBD1
CDR3: CASRTGTGGYETQYF
DNA: TGTGCCAGCAGGACCGGGACAGGGGGCTATGAGACCCAGTACTTC

J: TRBJ1-1
V: TRBV5-8
size: few
D: NA
CDR3: CASSFRSPQGGEAFF
DNA: TGTGCCAGCAGCTTCCGTTCTCCCCAGGGAGGTGAAGCTTTCTTT

J: TRBJ2-4
V: TRBV3-1
size: NA
D: NA
CDR3: CASSPTLTAKNIQYF
DNA: TGTGCCAGCAGTCCGACTCTCACCGCCAAAAACATTCAGTACTTC

J: TRBJ2-1
V: TRBV7-3
size: few
D: TRBD2
CDR3: CASSLLAGEGSYNEQFF
DNA: TGTGCCAGCAGCTTACTAGCGGGAGAGGGTTCCTACAATGAGCAGTTCTTC

J: TRBJ1-5
V: TRBV7-2
size: few
D: NA
CDR3: CASSLGRQSYQPQHF
DNA: TGTGCCAGCAGCTTAGGAAGACAGTCCTATCAGCCCCAGCATTTT

J: TRBJ1-3
V: TRBV12-3/TRBV12-4
size: NA
D: NA
CDR3: CASRQPQGHYGTIYF
DNA: TGTGCCAGCAGACAACCGCAGGGACATTACGGCACCATATATTTT

J: TRBJ1-1
V: TRBV24-1
size: once
D: NA
CDR3: CATRERMNTEAFF
DNA: TGTGCCACCAGGGAAAGAATGAACACTGAAGCTTTCTTT

J: TRBJ2-1
V: TRBV6-2/TRBV6-3
size: NA
D: TRBD2
CDR3: CASSWSYAGTSGSTDEQFF
DNA: TGTGCCAGCAGTTGGTCCTATGCCGGGACTAGCGGGAGTACCGATGAGCAGTTCTTC

J: TRBJ2-5
V: TRBV7-2
size: many
D: TRBD2
CDR3: CASSRGLAEETQYF
DNA: TGTGCCAGCAGCCGTGGACTAGCGGAAGAGACCCAGTACTTC

J: TRBJ1-3
V: TRBV6-2/TRBV6-3
size: few
D: NA
CDR3: CASRPDNSRGNTIYF
DNA: TGTGCCAGCAGACCCGACAACTCTCGTGGAAACACCATATATTTT

J: TRBJ2-5
V: TRBV7-9
size: many
D: TRBD2
CDR3: CASSAGTSGSPDGETQYF
DNA: TGTGCCAGCAGCGCCGGGACTAGCGGGAGTCCCGATGGGGAGACCCAGTACTTC

J: TRBJ2-1
V: TRBV6-5
size: NA
D: NA
CDR3: CASSPIINNEQFF
DNA: TGTGCCAGCAGTCCGATCATTAACAATGAGCAGTTCTTC

J: TRBJ2-7
V: TRBV7-2
size: few
D: NA
CDR3: CASSLAVLVGHSYEQYF
DNA: TGTGCCAGCAGCTTAGCGGTTTTGGTCGGCCACTCCTACGAGCAGTACTTC

J: TRBJ1-5
V: TRBV4-3
size: NA
D: NA
CDR3: CASSRTTGSQPQHF
DNA: TGCGCCAGCAGCCGAACAACAGGGAGTCAGCCCCAGCATTTT

J: TRBJ2-7
V: TRBV19
size: few
D: TRBD2
CDR3: CASSVAETSGSITYEQYF
DNA: TGTGCCAGTAGTGTGGCCGAGACTAGCGGGAGCATTACCTACGAGCAGTACTTC

J: TRBJ2-1
V: TRBV5-6
size: NA
D: NA
CDR3: CASSLVAVSSYNEQFF
DNA: TGTGCCAGCAGCTTGGTTGCGGTAAGCTCCTACAATGAGCAGTTCTTC

J: TRBJ2-3
V: TRBV6-8
size: NA
D: NA
CDR3: CASLDSHTDTQYF
DNA: TGTGCCAGCCTTGACAGCCACACAGATACGCAGTATTTT

J: TRBJ1-2
V: TRBV12-3/TRBV12-4
size: NA
D: NA
CDR3: CASSPQAGYGYTF
DNA: TGTGCCAGCAGTCCTCAGGCAGGGTATGGCTACACCTTC

J: TRBJ2-2
V: TRBV12-3/TRBV12-4
size: NA
D: TRBD2
CDR3: CASSSKWGGITGELFF
DNA: TGTGCCAGCAGTTCCAAATGGGGGGGTATCACCGGGGAGCTGTTTTTT

J: TRBJ1-3
V: TRBV4-1
size: few
D: NA
CDR3: CASSQEPQGGGNTIYF
DNA: TGCGCCAGCAGCCAAGAGCCACAGGGTGGGGGAAACACCATATATTTT

J: TRBJ1-2
V: TRBV12-3/TRBV12-4
size: few
D: NA
CDR3: CASGRATPRGYTF
DNA: TGTGCCTCAGGCAGGGCCACACCGAGGGGCTACACCTTC

J: TRBJ2-5
V: TRBV7-2
size: many
D: TRBD2
CDR3: CASSSWTSGRGETQYF
DNA: TGTGCCAGCAGCTCATGGACTAGCGGGAGAGGCGAGACCCAGTACTTC

J: TRBJ2-6
V: TRBV9
size: NA
D: NA
CDR3: CASSVVSAGANVLTF
DNA: TGTGCCAGCAGCGTAGTCAGCGCTGGGGCCAACGTCCTGACTTTC

J: TRBJ2-3
V: TRBV12-3/TRBV12-4
size: NA
D: NA
CDR3: CASTPRRVDTQYF
DNA: TGTGCCAGCACCCCCCGTCGGGTGGATACGCAGTATTTT

J: TRBJ2-2
V: TRBV12-3/TRBV12-4
size: few
D: TRBD1
CDR3: CASREQGVTTGELFF
DNA: TGTGCCAGCAGGGAACAGGGGGTTACCACCGGGGAGCTGTTTTTT

J: TRBJ1-5
V: TRBV28
size: few
D: NA
CDR3: CASSPRTGLNSNQPQHF
DNA: TGTGCCAGCAGTCCACGCACAGGGCTGAATAGCAATCAGCCCCAGCATTTT

J: TRBJ2-1
V: TRBV19
size: NA
D: TRBD2
CDR3: CASSIDRAGGNNEQFF
DNA: TGTGCCAGTAGTATAGATCGGGCGGGAGGCAACAATGAGCAGTTCTTC

J: TRBJ1-5
V: TRBV7-9
size: NA
D: TRBD1
CDR3: CASRRTGDSNQPQHF
DNA: TGTGCCAGCAGACGTACAGGGGATAGCAATCAGCCCCAGCATTTT

J: TRBJ2-5
V: TRBV29-1
size: few
D: NA
CDR3: CSTERGQETQYF
DNA: TGCAGCACAGAACGGGGGCAAGAGACCCAGTACTTC

J: TRBJ1-1
V: TRBV18
size: many
D: NA
CDR3: CASSPSRDTEAFF
DNA: TGTGCCAGCTCACCCTCAAGGGACACTGAAGCTTTCTTT

J: TRBJ1-2
V: TRBV27
size: NA
D: NA
CDR3: CASSRGPLNGYTF
DNA: TGTGCCAGCAGTAGGGGACCACTGAATGGCTACACCTTC

J: TRBJ2-7
V: TRBV19
size: NA
D: NA
CDR3: CASTAGAEQYF
DNA: TGTGCCAGTACCGCAGGTGCCGAGCAGTACTTC

J: TRBJ2-3
V: TRBV7-2
size: NA
D: NA
CDR3: CASSLQRVSTDTQYF
DNA: TGTGCCAGCAGCTTGCAGCGGGTCAGCACAGATACGCAGTATTTT

J: TRBJ1-1
V: TRBV27
size: many
D: NA
CDR3: CASSLIGDGGWTEAFF
DNA: TGTGCCAGCAGTTTAATAGGGGATGGGGGTTGGACTGAAGCTTTCTTT

J: TRBJ1-1
V: TRBV7-3
size: few
D: NA
CDR3: CASNFGGNTEAFF
DNA: TGTGCCAGCAATTTCGGAGGGAACACTGAAGCTTTCTTT

J: TRBJ1-4
V: TRBV5-1
size: NA
D: NA
CDR3: CASSRDRAGEKLFF
DNA: TGCGCCAGCAGTCGGGATCGGGCGGGAGAAAAACTGTTTTTT

J: TRBJ2-2
V: TRBV7-2
size: many
D: TRBD2
CDR3: CASSPLAGGINGELFF
DNA: TGTGCCAGCAGCCCACTAGCGGGAGGTATAAACGGGGAGCTGTTTTTT

J: TRBJ1-2
V: TRBV4-1
size: NA
D: NA
CDR3: CASSQTGTDGYTF
DNA: TGCGCCAGCAGCCAAACAGGGACCGATGGCTACACCTTC

J: TRBJ1-5
V: TRBV19
size: few
D: NA
CDR3: CASSTQRVQPQHF
DNA: TGTGCCAGTAGTACCCAGCGAGTCCAGCCCCAGCATTTT

J: TRBJ2-1
V: TRBV4-3
size: few
D: NA
CDR3: CASSQDRHAVGDEQFF
DNA: TGCGCCAGCAGCCAAGATCGTCATGCGGTCGGCGATGAGCAGTTCTTC

J: TRBJ2-5
V: TRBV5-1
size: NA
D: TRBD2
CDR3: CASSLLSSGNQETQYF
DNA: TGCGCCAGCAGCTTGTTGTCTAGCGGGAACCAAGAGACCCAGTACTTC